What follows are 20 T cell receptor beta chains derived from one specimen sequenced in a study of OX40 agonist ivuxolimab in advanced cancers. Assay used: immunoSEQ multiplex PCR; TCRdb lists only in-frame clones, some missing. The table lists about 62,000 clones, 80% to 95% of them singletons. This specimen consisted of CD4+ or CD8+ T cells sorted from blood, obtained in a trial of the OX40 agonist ivuxolimab. Source of these receptors: an adult with an advanced solid tumor such as melanoma, head and neck, liver or kidney cancer.

The rearrangement uses TRBV7-6 and TRBJ1-4; the D is unclear. The V end lost 2 bases, the J end lost 7 bases, and 14 bases lay between the germline ends. Per the germline V gene, CDR1 is SGHVS and CDR2 is FNYEAQ. The CDR3 contains 15 residues. The CDR3 protein is CASSLLTPLGEKLFF. CDR3 bases: TGTGCCAGCAGCTTATTAACGCCGTTGGGTGAAAAACTGTTTTTT.

This chain connects TRBV10-3 to TRBJ2-1, with D uncertain. Trimming removed 5 bases at V and 4 bases at J, with 18 bases between. CDR3 length equals 16 residues. Per germline, CDR1 ENHRY and CDR2 SYGVKD. The CDR3, as DNA: TGTGCCATCAGTAGCTCTTTGGAGACGAGTTACAATGAGCAGTTCTTC. Encoded protein: CAISSSLETSYNEQFF.

This chain links TRBV4-1 with TRBJ2-7; TRBD2 agrees at 9 bases. The V segment lost 0 bases and the J segment 2 bases; nucleotides outside the gene matches: 2. This CDR3 contains 15 residues. Germline lookup yields CDR1 MGHRA and CDR2 YSYEKL. The chain's CDR3 is CASSQEASGTYEQYF. DNA for the CDR3: TGCGCCAGCAGCCAAGAGGCTAGCGGGACCTACGAGCAGTACTTC.

The CDR3, as DNA: TGTGCCAGCAGCCTTGCAGGGGGCGGTGGCTACACCTTC. This translates into CASSLAGGGGYTF. The chain carries TRBV6-5 and TRBJ1-2; 8 bases agree with TRBD1. Germline assignment: CDR1 MNHEY and CDR2 SVGAGI. The J segment lost 7 bases and the V segment lost 6 bases, leaving 7 bases of the junction unmatched. The length of the CDR3 is 13 residues.

The J gene is TRBJ2-7, the V gene TRBV7-2, with 7 nucleotides matching TRBD2. Germline assignment: CDR1 SGHTA and CDR2 FQGNSA. After removal of 5 bases from V and 5 bases from J, the junction contained 6 bases not matched to a gene. This CDR3 has 13 residues. The CDR3 region is CASSPWGGNEQYF. The DNA of the CDR3 is TGTGCCAGCAGCCCCTGGGGGGGGAACGAGCAGTACTTC. Drawing the rest from reference TRBV7-2 and TRBJ2-7, the complete variable domain is GAGVSQSPSNKVTEKGKDVELRCDPISGHTALYWYRQSLGQGLEFLIYFQGNSAPDKSGLPSDRFSAERTGGSVSTLTIQRTQQEDSAVYLCASSPWGGNEQYFGPGTRLTVT.

The chain uses TRBV7-9 and TRBJ2-7; 7 bases fit TRBD1. CDR3 length: 16 amino acids. The germline V gene encodes CDR1 SEHNR and CDR2 FQNEAQ (reference sequence). The J segment lost 0 bases and the V segment lost 2 bases, leaving 7 bases of the junction unmatched. CDR3 sequence: CASSLRGTDYSYEQYF. DNA for the CDR3: TGTGCCAGCAGCTTACGAGGGACAGACTACTCCTACGAGCAGTACTTC.

The chain joins TRBV25-1 to TRBJ1-1, with unresolved D. This CDR3 spans 13 amino acids. V shed 8 bases and J shed 4 bases, with 14 bases lying between them. Germline V gene sequence: CDR1 MGHDK, CDR2 SYGVNS. CDR3 region: CASGPFLSTEAFF. CDR3 DNA sequence: TGTGCCAGCGGACCATTCCTCTCCACTGAAGCTTTCTTT.

The chain uses TRBV7-2 and TRBJ2-1; 8 positions match TRBD1. Germline V gene data show CDR1 as SGHTA and CDR2 as FQGNSA. The CDR3 consists of 15 residues. V lost 2 bases, J lost 8 bases, and 8 bases stayed unmatched. Here the CDR3 DNA reads TGTGCCAGCAGCTTATCAGGGGGCGAATTCTATGAGCAGTTCTTC. Its translation is CASSLSGGEFYEQFF.

This sequence joins TRBV19 and TRBJ2-7, with D possibly matching TRBD1 (6 bases). The V end lost 5 bases, the J end lost 0 bases, and 11 bases lay between the germline ends. The CDR3 totals 14 residues. Germline values: CDR1 LNHDA, CDR2 SQIVND (reference sequence). The CDR3 nucleotides read TGTGCCAGTAGTTATACAGGGAGCTCCTACGAGCAGTACTTC. It translates to CASSYTGSSYEQYF.

The chain is built from TRBV9 and TRBJ1-2, with unresolved D. Germline values: CDR1 SGDLS, CDR2 YYNGEE. The V end was cut by 3 bases, the J end by 8 bases, with 14 bases between. This CDR3 comprises 13 residues. The CDR3 reads CASSAEGGRGYTF. CDR3 in DNA: TGTGCCAGCAGCGCTGAGGGCGGGCGAGGCTACACCTTC.

The chain uses TRBV9 and TRBJ2-3; D is perhaps TRBD2 (7 bases). The CDR3 runs 15 residues. Germline CDR1 SGDLS, CDR2 YYNGEE. V gave up 2 bases and J gave up 1 base, with 11 bases separating them. CDR3 DNA: TGTGCCAGCAGCGTGGGGGGGCACGGCACAGATACGCAGTATTTT. Its protein product is CASSVGGHGTDTQYF.

CDR3 sequence (DNA): TGCGCCAGCAGCTTGGGTCTAGCGGGGATAGAGACCCAGTACTTC. The encoded protein is CASSLGLAGIETQYF. This chain links TRBV5-1 with TRBJ2-5; 9 nucleotides agree with TRBD2. Trimming took 0 bases from V and 4 from J; bases not matched to a gene: 4. This CDR3 has 15 amino acids. Per the germline V gene, CDR1 is SGHRS and CDR2 is YFSETQ. Drawing the rest from reference TRBV5-1 and TRBJ2-5, the complete variable domain is KAGVTQTPRYLIKTRGQQVTLSCSPISGHRSVSWYQQTPGQGLQFLFEYFSETQRNKGNFPGRFSGRQFSNSRSEMNVSTLELGDSALYLCASSLGLAGIETQYFGPGTRLLVL.

This clone showed up just once. The J gene is TRBJ2-2, the V gene TRBV29-1, with D tentatively TRBD1 (6 bases). The CDR3 is 15 residues long. Germline-derived CDR1 and CDR2 are SQVTM and ANQGSEA. V lost 3 bases and J 5 bases, leaving 16 bases between the germline ends. CDR3 sequence: CSVEILQGATGELFF. For the CDR3, the DNA is TGCAGCGTTGAGATATTACAGGGAGCTACCGGGGAGCTGTTTTTT.

This chain uses TRBV7-6 with TRBJ1-6; D remains ambiguous. Between the trimmed V and J ends, which lost 5 bases and 7 bases, there was a span of 9 bases. The CDR3 contains 13 residues. The germline V gene encodes CDR1 SGHVS and CDR2 FNYEAQ. The chain's CDR3 is CASSPEGNSPLHF. In DNA form, the CDR3 reads TGTGCCAGCAGCCCCGAAGGGAATTCACCCCTCCACTTT.

V gene TRBV13 combines with J gene TRBJ2-3, with D possibly being TRBD2 (6 bases). Germline-derived CDR1 and CDR2 are PRHDT and FYEKMQ (reference sequence). The CDR3 totals 15 residues. The germline V and J ends were trimmed by 0 bases and 3 bases, with 10 bases remaining between them. The CDR3 coding sequence is TGTGCCAGCAGCTTAGGGGGACTTCCGACAGATACGCAGTATTTT. Translating gives CASSLGGLPTDTQYF.

The rearrangement joins TRBV5-4 to TRBJ2-1; D tentatively fits TRBD1 or TRBD2 (5 bases each). Trimming stripped 1 base from V and 7 bases from J, with 6 bases between. The CDR3 is 12 amino acids. Germline V gives CDR1 SGHNT, CDR2 YYREEE (reference sequence). CDR3 in amino acids: CASSLWGNEQFF. The CDR3 nucleotides are TGTGCCAGCAGCTTGTGGGGGAATGAGCAGTTCTTC.

The V call is TRBV7-3, the J call TRBJ2-1, with 7 bases identical to TRBD1. Trimming removed 0 bases from V and 2 bases from J; junction bases left unmatched: 7. The germline gives CDR1 SGHTA, CDR2 FQGTGA. This CDR3 spans 17 amino acids. Here the CDR3 reads CASSLTGAGTAYNEQFF. CDR3 nucleotide sequence: TGTGCCAGCAGCTTAACGGGGGCCGGGACAGCCTACAATGAGCAGTTCTTC.

The rearrangement joins TRBV2 to TRBJ2-7; 10 positions agree with TRBD2. CDR3 size: 18 residues. Germline loops: CDR1 SNHLY, CDR2 FYNNEI. V lost 1 base and J lost 6; bases outside the gene matches: 15. The CDR3: CASSEGASGSGRSSEQYF. The CDR3 DNA reads TGTGCCAGCAGTGAAGGGGCTAGCGGGAGCGGTAGGTCGAGCGAGCAGTACTTC. The full variable domain, in which reference TRBV2 and TRBJ2-7 provide the parts outside the CDR3, is EPEVTQTPSHQVTQMGQEVILRCVPISNHLYFYWYRQILGQKVEFLVSFYNNEISEKSEIFDDQFSVERPDGSNFTLKIRSTKLEDSAMYFCASSEGASGSGRSSEQYFGPGTRLTVT.

The V gene is TRBV15, the J gene TRBJ2-3, with 8 bases lining up with TRBD2. V gave up 3 bases and J gave up 2 bases; unmatched junction bases: 13. Germline CDR1 is LNHNV and CDR2 is YYDKDF (reference sequence). The CDR3 runs 18 residues. CDR3 residues: CATSSDALTSGHTDTQYF. The DNA for the CDR3 is TGTGCCACCAGCAGCGATGCACTAACTAGCGGACACACAGATACGCAGTATTTT.

Only one count was recorded for this clone. V and J are TRBV27 and TRBJ1-2, with TRBD1 as a possible D gene (5 bases). Germline V gene lookup returns CDR1 MNHEY and CDR2 SMNVEV (reference sequence). The V end was cut by 4 bases, the J end by 8 bases, with 20 bases between. The CDR3 is 15 amino acids. CDR3 in amino acids: CASSSRTTIAPGYTF. The CDR3 DNA follows: TGTGCCAGCAGTTCCCGGACAACAATCGCTCCGGGCTACACCTTC.